This T cell receptor (beta chain) is from a study of control samples from healthy donors and cancer patients. V lost 4 bases, J lost 2 bases, and 11 bases stayed unmatched. This CDR3 has 17 residues. The germline gives CDR1 LGHNA, CDR2 YSLEER. TCRdb's table, derived via immunoSEQ multiplex PCR, lists solely in-frame clones and lacks some. Among approximately 68,000 clones listed, about 83% were seen once. This rearrangement joins TRBV4-3 to TRBJ2-7; 10 bases are a match to TRBD2. The specimen sequenced was blood. The clonotype was recovered from a man aged 55 to 69 in good health. CDR3: CASSPRYLAGGTYEQYF. Here the CDR3 DNA reads TGCGCCAGCAGCCCTCGCTATTTAGCGGGAGGCACCTACGAGCAGTACTTC.